These 25 T cell receptor beta chains were all obtained from the same sample, sequenced in a study of CD8+ T cells in alopecia areata. Following extraction, RNA underwent reverse transcription to cDNA, which served as the sequencing template. Clones were sequenced by immunoSEQ multiplex PCR, and TCRdb holds only the in-frame ones, with some missing. The sample holds roughly 150,000 clones, 40% to 65% seen once. This specimen was CD8+ T cells sorted from blood, taken at week 0. The origin of the receptors is a human donor with alopecia areata.

The CDR3 loop reads CAWNTRRNEQFF. The CDR3, as DNA: TGTGCCTGGAACACCCGCCGCAATGAGCAGTTCTTC. The chain carries TRBV30 and TRBJ2-1; the D is unclear. V lost 4 bases and J lost 6, with 10 bases in between. The CDR3 sequence is 12 residues long. CDR1 GTSNPN and CDR2 SVGIG come from the germline V gene (reference sequence).

The rearrangement uses TRBV30 and TRBJ1-2; possibly TRBD1 for D (5 bases). Trimming shortened V by 4 bases and J by 5 bases, and 14 bases separated the two germline ends. From germline, CDR1 is GTSNPN and CDR2 SVGIG (reference sequence). The CDR3 is 13 residues long. The CDR3, as DNA: TGTGCCTGGACGGGGGATGGGACTTATGGCTACACCTTC. The encoded protein is CAWTGDGTYGYTF. The entire variable domain, with the rest obtained from reference TRBV30 and TRBJ1-2, is as follows: SQTIHQWPATLVQPVGSPLSLECTVEGTSNPNLYWYRQAAGRGLQLLFYSVGIGQISSEVPQNLSASRPQDRQFILSSKKLLLSDSGFYLCAWTGDGTYGYTFGSGTRLTVV.

The V gene is TRBV27, the J gene TRBJ1-5, with D tentatively TRBD1 (5 bases). From germline, CDR1 is MNHEY and CDR2 SMNVEV (reference sequence). The CDR3 sequence is 15 residues long. The V gene lost 4 bases and the J gene lost 6 bases, with 16 bases spanning the gap. CDR3 coding DNA: TGTGCCAGCAGTTCTGGGACCGGGAGGTTTCAGCCCCAGCATTTT. It yields the protein CASSSGTGRFQPQHF.

The chain recombines TRBV27 with TRBJ2-1; 7 nucleotides align to TRBD2. Losses at the gene ends were 6 bases for V and 9 bases for J; bases not matched to a gene: 5. This CDR3 is built from 12 residues. Germline V gene data show CDR1 as MNHEY and CDR2 as SMNVEV (reference sequence). The CDR3 sequence: CASSWGGGEQFF. The CDR3 DNA reads as TGTGCCAGCAGCTGGGGGGGTGGTGAGCAGTTCTTC.

The chain couples TRBV29-1 to TRBJ1-2; TRBD1 is a possible D gene (6 bases). This CDR3 has 14 amino acids. Trimming stripped 4 bases from V and 7 bases from J, with 19 bases between. Germline CDR1 SQVTM, CDR2 ANQGSEA. In nucleotides, the CDR3 is TGCAGCGTTGTTGAGGGACAAGGAGGGGGTGGCTACACCTTC. This codes for CSVVEGQGGGGYTF.

CDR3 sequence (DNA): TGCAGCGTTGCCGGGACTAGCGGGGGCCTTAGCTCCTACGAGCAGTACTTC. Protein sequence: CSVAGTSGGLSSYEQYF. This sequence joins TRBV29-1 and TRBJ2-7; 14 bases agree with TRBD2. V lost 4 bases and J lost 0; bases outside the gene matches: 8. CDR3 length: 17 residues. Germline CDR1 is SQVTM and CDR2 is ANQGSEA.

In its sample, this clone was seen a few times. V usage is TRBV12-5 and J usage is TRBJ2-5, with D perhaps given as TRBD1 or TRBD2 (5 bases each). Trimming took off 1 base at V and 5 bases at J, with 14 bases between the two ends. The CDR3 has 15 residues. Germline V lookup: CDR1 LGHNT, CDR2 FRNRAP. DNA of the CDR3: TGTGCTAGTGGTTTGGATAGAGGGGAAGCGGAGACCCAGTACTTC. Amino acids: CASGLDRGEAETQYF.

This clone appeared a few times. The J gene is TRBJ2-5, the V gene TRBV30; no clear D. The CDR3 covers 12 residues. V lost 1 base and J lost 0, with 3 bases in between. Germline CDR1 is GTSNPN and CDR2 is SVGIG (reference sequence). The CDR3 region is CAWSEDQETQYF. CDR3 sequence (DNA): TGTGCCTGGAGTGAGGACCAAGAGACCCAGTACTTC.

This clone appeared a few times. The DNA for the CDR3 is TGTGCCAGCAGTTTCACTGGCCTAGGGGACGAGCAGTACTTC. Translation gives CASSFTGLGDEQYF. This chain connects TRBV28 to TRBJ2-7, with D possibly being TRBD1 (5 bases). CDR3 length: 14 residues. Per germline, CDR1 MDHEN and CDR2 SYDVKM. V shed 3 bases and J shed 5 bases, with 14 bases lying between them.

V is TRBV13 and J is TRBJ2-2, with no clear D. Germline values: CDR1 PRHDT, CDR2 FYEKMQ (reference sequence). The CDR3 extends over 16 amino acids. The V gene lost 1 base and the J gene lost 1 base, with 10 bases spanning the gap. CDR3 coding DNA: TGTGCCAGCAGCTTAGCGTCAGAGATGAACACCGGGGAGCTGTTTTTT. It specifies CASSLASEMNTGELFF.

The CDR3 sequence is CASSSEGTEAFF. CDR3 sequence (DNA): TGTGCCAGCAGCTCTGAAGGCACTGAAGCTTTCTTT. V and J are TRBV13 and TRBJ1-1; D unclear. Germline-derived CDR1 and CDR2 are PRHDT and FYEKMQ (reference sequence). The CDR3 runs to 12 residues. Trimming left V 4 bases short and J 4 bases short, with 7 bases between.

The chain recombines TRBV9 with TRBJ2-7; 12 bases agree with TRBD1. Germline-derived CDR1 and CDR2 are SGDLS and YYNGEE. Trimming removed 3 bases from V and 3 bases from J; junction bases left unmatched: 4. This CDR3 has 15 residues. Here the CDR3 DNA reads TGTGCCAGCAGCGGGGACAGGGGGCCATACTACGAGCAGTACTTC. Encoded protein: CASSGDRGPYYEQYF.

The rearrangement uses TRBV25-1 and TRBJ2-7; D not resolved. CDR1 MGHDK and CDR2 SYGVNS come from the germline V gene. V lost 6 bases to trimming and J lost 4 bases, with 13 bases between them. CDR3 length equals 13 residues. This CDR3 is CASRERGRYEQYF. CDR3 bases: TGTGCCAGCAGGGAACGTGGGCGTTACGAGCAGTACTTC.

The J gene is TRBJ1-2, the V gene TRBV6-5; 8 bases fit TRBD1. V was clipped by 7 bases and J by 4 bases; unmatched bases: 5. The CDR3 runs 13 residues. The V gene's germline CDR1 is MNHEY and CDR2 SVGAGI. The CDR3 spells CASTTTGAYGYTF. CDR3 nucleotide sequence: TGTGCCAGCACTACGACAGGGGCCTATGGCTACACCTTC.

The chain carries TRBV20-1 and TRBJ2-1; unclear D gene. The CDR3 is made up of 10 amino acids. Trimming cost V 5 bases and J 10 bases, with 9 bases left between them. Germline V gene sequence: CDR1 DFQATT, CDR2 SNEGSKA (reference sequence). The CDR3 DNA is TGCAGTGCTGGAACTATGGAGCAGTTCTTC. Protein product: CSAGTMEQFF.

This clone was picked up a small number of times. The chain recombines TRBV2 with TRBJ2-7; no clear D. Germline V gene sequence: CDR1 SNHLY, CDR2 FYNNEI. Between the trimmed V and J ends, which lost 4 bases and 0 bases, there was a span of 10 bases. CDR3 length: 14 amino acids. The CDR3 protein is CASSGFSSSYEQYF. The CDR3 nucleotides are TGTGCCAGCAGTGGGTTCTCAAGCTCCTACGAGCAGTACTTC.

The chain is built from TRBV30 and TRBJ1-1; D not resolved. This CDR3 comprises 15 residues. V shed 4 bases and J shed 1 base, with 16 bases lying between them. Germline CDR1 is GTSNPN and CDR2 is SVGIG (reference sequence). CDR3: CAWIAVAGRNTEAFF. The CDR3 coding sequence is TGTGCCTGGATTGCTGTGGCGGGAAGGAACACTGAAGCTTTCTTT. The full variable domain, in which reference TRBV30 and TRBJ1-1 provide the parts outside the CDR3, is SQTIHQWPATLVQPVGSPLSLECTVEGTSNPNLYWYRQAAGRGLQLLFYSVGIGQISSEVPQNLSASRPQDRQFILSSKKLLLSDSGFYLCAWIAVAGRNTEAFFGQGTRLTVV.

This clone was detected a few times. The chain combines TRBV29-1 with TRBJ2-5; 8 nucleotides align to TRBD1. CDR1 and CDR2 (germline): SQVTM, ANQGSEA. The CDR3 runs to 15 residues. The V gene end was trimmed by 7 bases and the J gene end by 3 bases; junction bases not matched to a gene: 13. CDR3 sequence (DNA): TGCAGCGCCGTCGCGGCCCAGGGGGCGGAAGAGACCCAGTACTTC. As protein: CSAVAAQGAEETQYF.

This clone was picked up one time. The V and J genes are TRBV2 and TRBJ2-7, with 7 bases lining up with TRBD1. The CDR3 is 14 residues long. Germline loops: CDR1 SNHLY, CDR2 FYNNEI. V was pared by 1 base and J by 3 bases, with 3 bases of the junction left unmatched. The CDR3 region is CASSEGQGNYEQYF. The CDR3 coding sequence is TGTGCCAGCAGTGAAGGACAGGGAAACTACGAGCAGTACTTC.

This clone was seen only a few times. J is TRBJ1-1 and V is TRBV21-1; whether TRBD1, the table's D call, matches the DNA was not checked. TRBV21-1 is marked as a pseudogene. The CDR3 has 18 amino acids. The CDR3 region is CASSQGIQVWSYYTEAFF. The CDR3 DNA is TGTGCCAGCAGCCAGGGTATTCAGGTGTGGTCGTATTACACTGAAGCTTTCTTT.

This clone was counted at least ten times. This chain links TRBV5-1 with TRBJ1-1; 7 bases align to TRBD1. This CDR3 contains 16 residues. Germline CDR1 SGHRS, CDR2 YFSETQ. Germline trimming cut 0 bases from V and 2 bases from J; bases unmatched to any gene: 7. The CDR3 region is CASSLGGQATNTEAFF. CDR3 in DNA: TGCGCCAGCAGCTTGGGAGGACAGGCTACAAACACTGAAGCTTTCTTT. The variable domain in full, completed from reference TRBV5-1 and TRBJ1-1, reads KAGVTQTPRYLIKTRGQQVTLSCSPISGHRSVSWYQQTPGQGLQFLFEYFSETQRNKGNFPGRFSGRQFSNSRSEMNVSTLELGDSALYLCASSLGGQATNTEAFFGQGTRLTVV.

The V and J genes are TRBV4-1 and TRBJ1-4; unclear D gene. V shed 2 bases and J shed 14 bases, with 18 bases lying between them. The germline CDR1 and CDR2 sequences are MGHRA and YSYEKL. CDR3 length equals 14 residues. In DNA, the CDR3 is TGCGCCAGCAGCCAACCGTCGACCGCAGACGGTCTGTTTTTT. Protein: CASSQPSTADGLFF.

This clone was found a few times. The chain links TRBV7-2 to TRBJ1-2; a possible D gene is TRBD1 (5 bases). Per germline, CDR1 SGHTA and CDR2 FQGNSA. The CDR3 has 13 amino acids. Trimming removed 3 bases at V and 4 bases at J, with 9 bases between. Here the CDR3 reads CASSLGGSYGYTF. In DNA, the CDR3 is TGTGCCAGCAGCTTGGGGGGTTCCTATGGCTACACCTTC.

This clone was observed a handful of times. CDR3 sequence reads: CASSEMEGRNTEAFF. The CDR3 region has the DNA TGCGCCAGCAGTGAGATGGAGGGGAGAAACACTGAAGCTTTCTTT. The V and J genes are TRBV10-2 and TRBJ1-1, with D possibly TRBD1 on 5 matching bases. CDR1 and CDR2 from the germline V gene are WSHSY and SAAADI. Trimming cost V 2 bases and J 2 bases, with 12 bases left between them. This CDR3 has 15 residues.

In its sample, this clone was seen a few times. The chain carries TRBV4-3 and TRBJ2-4; 8 bases agree with TRBD2. With 0 bases clipped from V and 2 bases from J, the junction kept 6 bases outside the gene matches. The CDR3 runs 17 residues. In germline, CDR1 is LGHNA, CDR2 YSLEER. CDR3 amino acids: CASSQEPAGVTKNIQYF. The CDR3 bases are TGCGCCAGCAGCCAAGAGCCAGCGGGGGTCACCAAAAACATTCAGTACTTC.